The clone carrying this T cell receptor (beta chain) showed up just a few times. Antigen unknown. V was cut by 5 bases and J by 0 bases, with 16 bases left in between. The CDR3 covers 17 residues. The germline V gene encodes CDR1 MNHNS and CDR2 SASEGT. Regions amplified from RNA transcripts were the TCR beta CDR3 regions. Initially, a first-round RT-PCR of the TCR CDR3 employed the HTBI primer set. Each CDR3 protein is one row after TCRdb ran MiXCR on the multiplex PCR reads. The sample comprises about 560,000 distinct CDR3 sequences, 12% to 15% of which are singletons, and approximately 15% rests with the top ten. Diagnoses used clinical symptoms, serum thyroxine and TRAb, thyroid ultrasound and orbital computed tomography. This sample was included in a study of T cells in Graves' hyperthyroidism and ophthalmopathy. Study-wide results and limits: Ophthalmopathy and stable hyperthyroidism were told apart by a 13 V-J model. Ophthalmopathy, which appeared later, was predicted by the model a median around 6.9 months before onset. Also found in blood were most expanded thyroid clonotypes above 0.001.

The sequence came from a woman between 35 and 50 years old with Graves' hyperthyroidism. This rearrangement joins TRBV6-1 to TRBJ1-4; perhaps TRBD1 as D (6 bases). The specimen was blood. The CDR3 loop is CASSSWGGLATNEKLFF. The CDR3, as DNA: TGTGCCAGCAGTTCCTGGGGGGGGCTCGCAACTAATGAAAAACTGTTTTTT.